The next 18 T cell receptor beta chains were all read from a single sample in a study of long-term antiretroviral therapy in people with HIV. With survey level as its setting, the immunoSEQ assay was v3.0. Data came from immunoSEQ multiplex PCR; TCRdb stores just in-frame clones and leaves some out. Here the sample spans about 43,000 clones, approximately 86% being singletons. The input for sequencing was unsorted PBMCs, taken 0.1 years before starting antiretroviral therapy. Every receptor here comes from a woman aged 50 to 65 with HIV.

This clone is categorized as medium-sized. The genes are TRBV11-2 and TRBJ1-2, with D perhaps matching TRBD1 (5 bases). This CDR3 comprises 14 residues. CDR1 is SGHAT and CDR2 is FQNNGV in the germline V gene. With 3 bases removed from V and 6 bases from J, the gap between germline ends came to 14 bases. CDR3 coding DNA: TGTGCCAGCAGCTTCCGGACACCCCTGAATGGCTACACCTTC. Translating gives CASSFRTPLNGYTF. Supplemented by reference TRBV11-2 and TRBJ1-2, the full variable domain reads EAGVAQSPRYKIIEKRQSVAFWCNPISGHATLYWYQQILGQGPKLLIQFQNNGVVDDSQLPKDRFSAERLKGVDSTLKIQPAKLEDSAVYLCASSFRTPLNGYTFGSGTRLTVV.

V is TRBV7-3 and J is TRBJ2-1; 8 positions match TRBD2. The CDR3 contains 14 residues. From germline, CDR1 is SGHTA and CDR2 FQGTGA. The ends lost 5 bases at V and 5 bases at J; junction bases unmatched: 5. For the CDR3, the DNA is TGTGCCAGCAGCGTTAGCGGGGCGAACAATGAGCAGTTCTTC. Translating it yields CASSVSGANNEQFF.

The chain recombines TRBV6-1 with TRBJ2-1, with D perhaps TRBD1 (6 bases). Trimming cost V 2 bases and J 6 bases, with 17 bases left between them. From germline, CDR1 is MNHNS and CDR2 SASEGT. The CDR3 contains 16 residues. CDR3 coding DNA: TGTGCCAGCAGTGAACGGATGGGGCAGGGGCTCAATGAGCAGTTCTTC. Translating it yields CASSERMGQGLNEQFF.

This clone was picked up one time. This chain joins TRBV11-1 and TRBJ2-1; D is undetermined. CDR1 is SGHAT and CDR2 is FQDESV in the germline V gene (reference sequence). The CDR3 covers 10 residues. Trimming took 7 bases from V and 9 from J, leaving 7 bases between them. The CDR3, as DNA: TGTGCCAGCATCCCAGCTGAGCAGTTCTTC. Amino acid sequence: CASIPAEQFF. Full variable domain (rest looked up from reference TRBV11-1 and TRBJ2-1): EAEVAQSPRYKITEKSQAVAFWCDPISGHATLYWYRQILGQGPELLVQFQDESVVDDSQLPKDRFSAERLKGVDSTLKIQPAELGDSAMYLCASIPAEQFFGPGTRLTVL.

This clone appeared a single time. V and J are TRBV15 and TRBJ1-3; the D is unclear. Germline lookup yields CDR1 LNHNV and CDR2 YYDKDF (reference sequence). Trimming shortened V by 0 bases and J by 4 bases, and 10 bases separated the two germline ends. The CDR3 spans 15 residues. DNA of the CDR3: TGTGCCACCAGCAGAGATACCATGGGAGGAAACACCATATATTTT. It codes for CATSRDTMGGNTIYF.

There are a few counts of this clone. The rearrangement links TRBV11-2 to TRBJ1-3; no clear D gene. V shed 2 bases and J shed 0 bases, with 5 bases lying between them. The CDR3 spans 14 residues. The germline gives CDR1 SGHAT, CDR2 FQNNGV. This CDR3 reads CASSLTRSGNTIYF. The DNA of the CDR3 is TGTGCCAGCAGCTTAACCCGCTCTGGAAACACCATATATTTT.

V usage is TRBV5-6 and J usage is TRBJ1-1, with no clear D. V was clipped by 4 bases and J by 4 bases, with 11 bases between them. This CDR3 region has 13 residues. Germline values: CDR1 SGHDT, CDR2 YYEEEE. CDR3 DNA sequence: TGTGCCAGCAGCCTGAACCTAGCCACTGAAGCTTTCTTT. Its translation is CASSLNLATEAFF.

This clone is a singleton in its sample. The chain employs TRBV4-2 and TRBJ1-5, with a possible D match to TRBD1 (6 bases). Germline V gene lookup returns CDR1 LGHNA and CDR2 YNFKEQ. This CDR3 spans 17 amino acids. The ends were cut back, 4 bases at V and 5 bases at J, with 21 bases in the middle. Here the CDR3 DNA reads TGTGCCAGCAGCCCGGGTACTACTGCAGGGGAGGATCAGCCCCAGCATTTT. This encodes CASSPGTTAGEDQPQHF.

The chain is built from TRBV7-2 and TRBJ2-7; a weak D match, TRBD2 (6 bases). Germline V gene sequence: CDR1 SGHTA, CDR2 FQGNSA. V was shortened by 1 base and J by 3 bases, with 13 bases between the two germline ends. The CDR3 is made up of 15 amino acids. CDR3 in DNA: TGTGCCAGCAGCTTAGAGGTCGGGGGAGTCTACGAGCAGTACTTC. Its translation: CASSLEVGGVYEQYF.

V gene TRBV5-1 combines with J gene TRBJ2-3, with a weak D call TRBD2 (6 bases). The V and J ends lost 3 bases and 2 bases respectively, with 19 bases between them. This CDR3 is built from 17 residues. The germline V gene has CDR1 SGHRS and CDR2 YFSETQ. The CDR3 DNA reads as TGCGCCAGCAGCTGGGACTCTAGCGATTGGGACACAGATACGCAGTATTTT. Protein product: CASSWDSSDWDTDTQYF.

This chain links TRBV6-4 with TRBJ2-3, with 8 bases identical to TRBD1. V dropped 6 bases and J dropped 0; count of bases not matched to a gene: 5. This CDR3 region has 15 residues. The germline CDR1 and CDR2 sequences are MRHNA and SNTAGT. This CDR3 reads CASRRRDRSTDTQYF. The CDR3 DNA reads TGTGCCAGCAGACGACGGGACAGGAGCACAGATACGCAGTATTTT.

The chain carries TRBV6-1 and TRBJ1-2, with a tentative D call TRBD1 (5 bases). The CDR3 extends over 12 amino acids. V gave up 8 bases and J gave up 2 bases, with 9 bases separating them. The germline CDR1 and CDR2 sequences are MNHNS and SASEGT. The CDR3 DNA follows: TGTGCCAGCTCGGGACGGAACTATGGCTACACCTTC. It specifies CASSGRNYGYTF.

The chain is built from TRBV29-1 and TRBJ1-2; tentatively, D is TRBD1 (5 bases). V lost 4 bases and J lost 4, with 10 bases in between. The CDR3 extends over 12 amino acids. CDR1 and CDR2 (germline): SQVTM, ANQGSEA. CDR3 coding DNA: TGCAGCGTTGTAGAACAGGCCTATGGCTACACCTTC. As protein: CSVVEQAYGYTF. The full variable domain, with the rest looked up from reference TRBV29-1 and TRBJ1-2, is SAVISQKPSRDICQRGTSLTIQCQVDSQVTMMFWYRQQPGQSLTLIATANQGSEATYESGFVIDKFPISRPNLTFSTLTVSNMSPEDSSIYLCSVVEQAYGYTFGSGTRLTVV.

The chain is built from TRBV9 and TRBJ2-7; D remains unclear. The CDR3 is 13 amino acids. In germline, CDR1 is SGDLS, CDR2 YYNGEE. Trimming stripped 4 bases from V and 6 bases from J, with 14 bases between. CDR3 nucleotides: TGTGCCAGCAGCCCATCTAAGGGCCCCGAGCAGTACTTC. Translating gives CASSPSKGPEQYF.

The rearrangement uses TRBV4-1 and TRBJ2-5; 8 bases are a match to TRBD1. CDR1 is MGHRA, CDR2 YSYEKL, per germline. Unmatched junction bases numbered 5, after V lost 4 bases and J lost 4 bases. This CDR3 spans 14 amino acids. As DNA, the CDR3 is TGCGCCAGCAGCCGCGGACAGGGTCGAGAGACCCAGTACTTC. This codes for CASSRGQGRETQYF.

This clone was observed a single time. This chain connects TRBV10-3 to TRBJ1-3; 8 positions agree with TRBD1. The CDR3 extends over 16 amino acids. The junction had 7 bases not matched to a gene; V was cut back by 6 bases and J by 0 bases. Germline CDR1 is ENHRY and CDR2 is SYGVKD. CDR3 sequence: CAIRSTGATSGNTIYF. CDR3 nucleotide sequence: TGTGCCATCAGATCGACAGGGGCAACCTCTGGAAACACCATATATTTT.

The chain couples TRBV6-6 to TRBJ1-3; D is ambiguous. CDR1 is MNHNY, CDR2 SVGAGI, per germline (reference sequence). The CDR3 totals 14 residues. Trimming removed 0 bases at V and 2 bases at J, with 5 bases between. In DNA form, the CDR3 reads TGTGCCAGCAGTTACTCGAACACTGGAAACACCATATATTTT. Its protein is CASSYSNTGNTIYF.

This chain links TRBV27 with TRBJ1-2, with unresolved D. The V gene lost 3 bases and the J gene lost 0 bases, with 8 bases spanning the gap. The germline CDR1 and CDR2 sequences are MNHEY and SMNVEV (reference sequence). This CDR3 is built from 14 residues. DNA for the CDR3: TGTGCCAGCAGTTTTCAAGGATCTAACTATGGCTACACCTTC. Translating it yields CASSFQGSNYGYTF.